What follows are 5 T cell receptor beta chains derived from one specimen sequenced in a study of Tregs in tolerant kidney transplant recipients. The table came from immunoSEQ multiplex PCR; TCRdb's copy has only in-frame clones and leaves some out. This sample has tens of thousands of clones, with 95% to 98% found just once. The material sequenced was CD4+ T cells from blood, taken before the transplant. The origin of the receptors is a human donor who received a combined kidney and bone marrow transplant.

For the CDR3, the DNA is TGTGCCAGCAGCAGGACAGGGTCACCTTGGGAAGCTTTCTTT. Its translation: CASSRTGSPWEAFF. The rearrangement links TRBV2 to TRBJ1-1, with 8 bases that match TRBD1. Trimming cost V 6 bases and J 8 bases; bases outside gene matches: 11. This CDR3 has 14 residues. The germline CDR1 and CDR2 sequences are SNHLY and FYNNEI.

This clone appeared once. CDR3 nucleotide sequence: TGTGCCAGCAGTCGGACTAGCGGGGGGGAGGTCTACAATGAGCAGTTCTTC. This gives the protein CASSRTSGGEVYNEQFF. This chain uses TRBV28 with TRBJ2-1; TRBD2 agrees at 15 bases. This CDR3 has 17 residues. The germline gives CDR1 MDHEN, CDR2 SYDVKM. The trim removed 5 bases at V and 3 bases at J, leaving 5 bases unmatched.

Here the CDR3 reads CASSVDPKHSGNTIYF. CDR3 bases: TGTGCCAGCAGCGTAGATCCCAAACACTCTGGAAACACCATATATTTT. The chain uses TRBV9 and TRBJ1-3; unclear D gene. The CDR3 is made up of 16 amino acids. CDR1 is SGDLS and CDR2 is YYNGEE in the germline V gene. Trimming took 0 bases from V and 0 from J, leaving 10 bases between them.

The rearrangement uses TRBV18 and TRBJ1-4; 9 nucleotides match TRBD1. Per the germline V gene, CDR1 is KGHSH and CDR2 is LQKENI. The junction had 5 bases not matched to a gene; V was cut back by 2 bases and J by 7 bases. The CDR3 sequence is 15 residues long. The DNA for the CDR3 is TGTGCCAGCTCACCAGAGGGACAGGGATTTGAAAAACTGTTTTTT. Its protein is CASSPEGQGFEKLFF.

CDR3 loop: CASSLHGGSYNEQFF. The CDR3 region has the DNA TGTGCCAGCAGCTTACACGGAGGGAGTTACAATGAGCAGTTCTTC. The rearrangement links TRBV7-2 to TRBJ2-1, with D perhaps matching TRBD2 (6 bases). Germline loops: CDR1 SGHTA, CDR2 FQGNSA. V lost 2 bases to trimming and J lost 4 bases, with 12 bases between them. The CDR3 runs to 15 residues.